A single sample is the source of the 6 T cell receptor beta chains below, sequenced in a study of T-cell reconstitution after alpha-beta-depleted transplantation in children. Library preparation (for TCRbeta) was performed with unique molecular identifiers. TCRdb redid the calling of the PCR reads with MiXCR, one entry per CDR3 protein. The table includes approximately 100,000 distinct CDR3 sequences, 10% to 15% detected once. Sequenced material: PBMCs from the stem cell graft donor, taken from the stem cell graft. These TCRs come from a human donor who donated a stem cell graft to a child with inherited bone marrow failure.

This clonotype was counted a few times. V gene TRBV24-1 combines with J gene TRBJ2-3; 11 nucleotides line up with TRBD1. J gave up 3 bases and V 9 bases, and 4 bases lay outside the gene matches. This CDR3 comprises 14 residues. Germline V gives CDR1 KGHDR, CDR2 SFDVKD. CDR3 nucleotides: TGTGCCACCGCCGGGACAGGGGGGACAGATACGCAGTATTTT. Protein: CATAGTGGTDTQYF.

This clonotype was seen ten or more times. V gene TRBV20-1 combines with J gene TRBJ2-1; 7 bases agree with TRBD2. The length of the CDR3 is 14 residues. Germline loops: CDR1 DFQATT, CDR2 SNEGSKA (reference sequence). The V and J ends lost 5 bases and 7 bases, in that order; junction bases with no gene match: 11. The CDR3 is CSALRDYLPNEQFF. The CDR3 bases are TGCAGTGCTCTCCGGGACTACCTACCGAATGAGCAGTTCTTC.

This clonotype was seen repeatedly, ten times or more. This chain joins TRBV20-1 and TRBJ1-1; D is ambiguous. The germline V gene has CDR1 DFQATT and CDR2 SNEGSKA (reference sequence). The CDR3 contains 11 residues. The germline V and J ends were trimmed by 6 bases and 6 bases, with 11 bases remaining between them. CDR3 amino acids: CSAGSSSEAFF. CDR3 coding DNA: TGCAGTGCAGGTAGTAGCTCTGAAGCTTTCTTT.

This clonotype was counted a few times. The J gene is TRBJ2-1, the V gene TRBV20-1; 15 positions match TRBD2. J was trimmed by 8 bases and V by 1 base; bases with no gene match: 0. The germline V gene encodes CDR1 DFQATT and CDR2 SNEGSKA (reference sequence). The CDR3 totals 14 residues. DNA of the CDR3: TGCAGTGCTAGAGGGACTAGCGGGAGGGATGAGCAGTTCTTC. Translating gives CSARGTSGRDEQFF.

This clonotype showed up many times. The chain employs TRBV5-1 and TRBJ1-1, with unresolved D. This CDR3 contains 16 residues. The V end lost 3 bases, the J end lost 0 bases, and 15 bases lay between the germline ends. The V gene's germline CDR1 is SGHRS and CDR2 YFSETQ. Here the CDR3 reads CASSSGGSSMNTEAFF. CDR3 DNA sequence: TGCGCCAGCAGCTCCGGAGGGTCTTCCATGAACACTGAAGCTTTCTTT.

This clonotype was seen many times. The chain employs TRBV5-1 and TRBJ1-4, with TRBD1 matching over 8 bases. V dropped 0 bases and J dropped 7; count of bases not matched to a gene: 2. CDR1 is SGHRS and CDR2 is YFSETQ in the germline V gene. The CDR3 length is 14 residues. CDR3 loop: CASSLGQGSEKLFF. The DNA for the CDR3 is TGCGCCAGCAGCTTGGGACAGGGGAGTGAAAAACTGTTTTTT.